Listed here are 3 T cell receptor beta chains from one sample, sequenced in a study of cytomegalovirus exposure and HLA in healthy donors. PCR was performed using 60 Vbeta and 13 Jbeta primers. Clones were sequenced by immunoSEQ multiplex PCR, and TCRdb holds only the in-frame ones, with some missing. The repertoire holds approximately 280,000 clones, with about nine tenths as singletons. Sequencing used PBMCs. These receptors were obtained from a man in his forties or fifties in good health and CMV-seropositive.

The rearrangement uses TRBV5-4 and TRBJ2-7, with D uncertain. The CDR3 totals 16 residues. Trimming cost V 4 bases and J 0 bases, with 17 bases left between them. CDR1 is SGHNT and CDR2 is YYREEE in the germline V gene (reference sequence). As DNA, the CDR3 is TGTGCCAGCAGCCTGGACGGTCTTCCTTCCTCCTACGAGCAGTACTTC. Translation gives CASSLDGLPSSYEQYF.

The chain carries TRBV28 and TRBJ2-7; TRBD1 is a possible D gene (5 bases). Trimming stripped 3 bases from V and 0 bases from J, with 12 bases between. Germline V gives CDR1 MDHEN, CDR2 SYDVKM. The CDR3 loop spans 15 amino acids. CDR3 in amino acids: CASSFGHLSSYEQYF. The CDR3 DNA follows: TGTGCCAGCAGTTTTGGACATTTGAGCTCCTACGAGCAGTACTTC.

This chain joins TRBV19 and TRBJ1-1; weak D call: TRBD1 (6 bases). Trimming took off 5 bases at V and 1 base at J, with 11 bases between the two ends. The CDR3 contains 14 residues. Germline CDR1 reads LNHDA; CDR2 reads SQIVND (reference sequence). The CDR3 sequence: CASSPLQGNTEAFF. The DNA for the CDR3 is TGTGCCAGTAGTCCCCTACAGGGGAACACTGAAGCTTTCTTT.